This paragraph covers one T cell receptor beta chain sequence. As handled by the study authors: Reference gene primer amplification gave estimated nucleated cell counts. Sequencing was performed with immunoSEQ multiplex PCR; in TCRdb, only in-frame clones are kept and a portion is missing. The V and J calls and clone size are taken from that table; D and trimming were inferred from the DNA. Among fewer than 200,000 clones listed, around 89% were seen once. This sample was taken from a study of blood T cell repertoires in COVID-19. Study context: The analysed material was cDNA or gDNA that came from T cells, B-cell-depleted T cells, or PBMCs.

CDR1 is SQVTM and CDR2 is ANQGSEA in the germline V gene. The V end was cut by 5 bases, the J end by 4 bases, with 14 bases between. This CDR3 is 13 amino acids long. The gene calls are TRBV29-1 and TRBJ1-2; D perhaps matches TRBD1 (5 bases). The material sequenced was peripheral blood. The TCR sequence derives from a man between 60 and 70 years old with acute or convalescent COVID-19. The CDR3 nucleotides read TGCAGCGTTCAGGGAGGGGCTAGCTATGGCTACACCTTC. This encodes CSVQGGASYGYTF.